The 16 T cell receptor beta chains below were found in one sample sequenced in a study of T cells of healthy individuals listed by TCRdb under 2018. The method behind the library was 5' RACE. The instrument was an Illumina MiSeq. TCRdb itself trimmed the public reads at Q25 with fastp, ran MiXCR and retained productive beta chains. CDR3 protein sequences are deduplicated, and each keeps its most common genes and DNA. This sample is represented by around 98,000 distinct CDR3 sequences; roughly 18% of them were singletons. Roughly 6.2% of the sample rests with the top ten. The receptor set was obtained from a human donor in good health.

This clonotype was found a few times. The rearrangement joins TRBV7-2 to TRBJ1-5, with D possibly matching TRBD1 (5 bases). V was shortened by 0 bases and J by 7 bases, with 10 bases between the two germline ends. The CDR3 loop spans 14 amino acids. Germline V CDR1 and CDR2: SGHTA, FQGNSA. The CDR3 loop is CASSLAPGGQPQHF. The CDR3 DNA reads as TGTGCCAGCAGCTTAGCCCCTGGGGGACAGCCCCAGCATTTT.

This clonotype showed up just a few times. This CDR3 reads CSARLGSETQYF. In nucleotides, the CDR3 is TGCAGTGCCCGATTAGGGTCAGAGACCCAGTACTTC. This chain links TRBV20-1 with TRBJ2-5; no firm D call. Trimming cost V 6 bases and J 4 bases, with 12 bases left between them. The CDR3 length is 12 residues. Germline V CDR1 and CDR2: DFQATT, SNEGSKA (reference sequence).

This clonotype has more than one count but fewer than ten. The chain uses TRBV9 and TRBJ2-3, with D tentatively TRBD2 (5 bases). This CDR3 is built from 15 residues. V shed 3 bases and J shed 0 bases, with 11 bases lying between them. Germline CDR1 reads SGDLS; CDR2 reads YYNGEE. CDR3 sequence: CASSADRGSTDTQYF. The CDR3 DNA sequence: TGTGCCAGCAGCGCCGACCGGGGAAGCACAGATACGCAGTATTTT.

The chain combines TRBV3-1 with TRBJ2-7, with 8 bases lining up with TRBD2. The germline V gene encodes CDR1 LGHDT and CDR2 YNNKEL (reference sequence). Trimming removed 2 bases from V and 6 bases from J; junction bases left unmatched: 12. The CDR3 has 16 residues. The CDR3 reads CASSQPTGAAGGEQYF. DNA for the CDR3: TGTGCCAGCAGCCAACCTACCGGGGCCGCGGGAGGCGAGCAGTACTTC.

As to this clonotype: One end of the junction is discordant with germline, which a read error may explain. V gene TRBV29-1 combines with J gene TRBJ2-7, with D tentatively TRBD1 (5 bases). CDR1 and CDR2 from the germline V gene are SQVTM and ANQGSEA. The CDR3 covers 12 residues. The CDR3 nucleotides are TGCAGCGTAGAAGGACACCACTACGAGCAGTACTTC. Encoded protein: CSVEGHHYEQYF.

This clonotype occurred many times. The chain employs TRBV15 and TRBJ2-1; D gene unclear. This CDR3 is built from 15 residues. V was cut by 3 bases and J by 3 bases, with 12 bases left in between. Germline CDR1 reads LNHNV; CDR2 reads YYDKDF (reference sequence). CDR3 bases: TGTGCCACCAGCAGCTCCCGGCTTCTCTACAATGAGCAGTTCTTC. Encoded protein: CATSSSRLLYNEQFF.

This clonotype turned up a few times. This chain joins TRBV29-1 and TRBJ2-5, with D perhaps TRBD2 (5 bases). CDR3 size: 12 residues. The V end lost 2 bases, the J end lost 5 bases, and 9 bases lay between the germline ends. The germline CDR1 and CDR2 sequences are SQVTM and ANQGSEA. The CDR3 reads CSVEYTRETQYF. Here the CDR3 DNA reads TGCAGCGTTGAATATACTAGGGAGACCCAGTACTTC. Complete variable domain (other parts from reference TRBV29-1 and TRBJ2-5): SAVISQKPSRDICQRGTSLTIQCQVDSQVTMMFWYRQQPGQSLTLIATANQGSEATYESGFVIDKFPISRPNLTFSTLTVSNMSPEDSSIYLCSVEYTRETQYFGPGTRLLVL.

The V call is TRBV28, the J call TRBJ2-5, with D perhaps TRBD1 (8 bases). V was cut by 4 bases and J by 2 bases, with 17 bases left in between. The CDR3 consists of 16 residues. Per the germline V gene, CDR1 is MDHEN and CDR2 is SYDVKM. For the CDR3, the DNA is TGTGCCAGCAGTTCCAACAGGGGGGGAGAGCAAGAGACCCAGTACTTC. This encodes CASSSNRGGEQETQYF.

This chain connects TRBV7-6 to TRBJ2-7, with TRBD1 matching 7 bases. The V gene's germline CDR1 is SGHVS and CDR2 FNYEAQ. V dropped 5 bases and J dropped 4; count of bases not matched to a gene: 8. This CDR3 is built from 14 residues. CDR3 sequence: CASSTYRGRYEQYF. CDR3 nucleotide sequence: TGTGCCAGCAGCACATACAGGGGACGGTACGAGCAGTACTTC.

In its sample, this clonotype was seen many times. The chain employs TRBV4-3 and TRBJ1-2, with a tentative D call TRBD1 (6 bases). Germline CDR1 reads LGHNA; CDR2 reads YSLEER. Between the trimmed V and J ends, which lost 0 bases and 6 bases, there was a span of 11 bases. The CDR3 runs to 14 residues. The CDR3 nucleotides read TGCGCCAGCAGCCAAGATCGGGACATAGATGGCTACACCTTC. Translation: CASSQDRDIDGYTF.

As DNA, the CDR3 is TGCGCCAGCAGCCTTCACGGGACAAGTGAAAAACTGTTTTTT. Translated, it gives CASSLHGTSEKLFF. This chain joins TRBV5-1 and TRBJ1-4; possible D gene TRBD1, 6 bases. CDR3 length: 14 amino acids. Trimming took 4 bases from V and 7 from J, leaving 14 bases between them. Per germline, CDR1 SGHRS and CDR2 YFSETQ.

The V call is TRBV19, the J call TRBJ1-2; no clear D. Germline lookup yields CDR1 LNHDA and CDR2 SQIVND (reference sequence). The CDR3 totals 14 residues. The V and J ends lost 3 bases and 8 bases respectively, with 16 bases between them. CDR3 DNA: TGTGCCAGTAGTATCCCCCGGTTGGGCGGAGGCTACACCTTC. This encodes CASSIPRLGGGYTF.

The chain has TRBV28 and TRBJ2-1; D is ambiguous. V was trimmed by 1 base and J by 7 bases, leaving 26 bases between them. The CDR3 is 19 residues long. The germline gives CDR1 MDHEN, CDR2 SYDVKM. The CDR3 loop reads CASSLYPGIGRPLPNEQFF. In DNA form, the CDR3 reads TGTGCCAGCAGTTTATACCCAGGTATAGGCCGACCTCTACCGAATGAGCAGTTCTTC. Filled out from reference TRBV28 and TRBJ2-1, the complete variable domain reads DVKVTQSSRYLVKRTGEKVFLECVQDMDHENMFWYRQDPGLGLRLIYFSYDVKMKEKGDIPEGYSVSREKKERFSLILESASTNQTSMYLCASSLYPGIGRPLPNEQFFGPGTRLTVL.

This clonotype was recorded at least ten times. This chain joins TRBV18 and TRBJ1-5; the D gene is possibly TRBD1 (5 bases). This CDR3 is 14 amino acids long. Germline lookup yields CDR1 KGHSH and CDR2 LQKENI. V gave up 3 bases and J gave up 8 bases, with 14 bases separating them. CDR3 coding DNA: TGTGCCAGCTCACCGAGTAAGGGGACCGAGCCCCAGCATTTT. Translated, it gives CASSPSKGTEPQHF. The complete variable domain, with remaining parts taken from reference TRBV18 and TRBJ1-5, reads NAGVMQNPRHLVRRRGQEARLRCSPMKGHSHVYWYRQLPEEGLKFMVYLQKENIIDESGMPKERFSAEFPKEGPSILRIQQVVRGDSAAYFCASSPSKGTEPQHFGDGTRLSIL.

J is TRBJ2-5 and V is TRBV2, with a tentative D call TRBD2 (6 bases). The CDR3 length is 15 residues. Germline V gene lookup returns CDR1 SNHLY and CDR2 FYNNEI. V shed 7 bases and J shed 4 bases, with 19 bases lying between them. The CDR3 protein is CASKGGRTVGETQYF. In nucleotides, the CDR3 is TGTGCCAGCAAGGGAGGCCGAACGGTTGGAGAGACCCAGTACTTC.

The chain carries TRBV20-1 and TRBJ2-5, with D possibly called TRBD1 or TRBD2 (5 bases each). Germline V gene lookup returns CDR1 DFQATT and CDR2 SNEGSKA (reference sequence). The CDR3 consists of 14 residues. Trimming took off 3 bases at V and 5 bases at J, with 16 bases between the two ends. CDR3 sequence (DNA): TGCAGTGCTAGTCCCGGGACCGCCGAGGAGACCCAGTACTTC. It encodes CSASPGTAEETQYF.